Following are 14 T cell receptor beta chains from one sample sequenced in a study of T cell repertoires in cytomegalovirus infection. These receptors are not linked to any known antigen. TCRdb re-derived calls from the reads in MiXCR, one entry per CDR3 protein. This sample has 450,000 to 550,000 distinct CDR3 sequences; roughly 46% occur once, and the top ten carry 43%. The material was cultured PBMCs, obtained from culture after CMV antigen stimulation. The receptors originated from a human donor in good health (CMV status not recorded). Some clones in this sample may be carry-over from other donors' samples.

This chain connects TRBV19 to TRBJ1-1; no firm D call. The ends were cut back, 3 bases at V and 1 base at J, with 6 bases in the middle. Germline assignment: CDR1 LNHDA and CDR2 SQIVND (reference sequence). The CDR3 sequence is 13 residues long. CDR3 in amino acids: CASSISRNTEAFF. CDR3 DNA: TGTGCCAGTAGTATTTCCAGGAACACTGAAGCTTTCTTT.

This clonotype was counted a few times. The V call is TRBV9, the J call TRBJ2-7; no reliable D call. CDR3 length: 15 residues. Germline V lookup: CDR1 SGDLS, CDR2 YYNGEE. The ends were cut back, 0 bases at V and 5 bases at J, with 15 bases in the middle. CDR3 protein: CASSVGGRQLDEQYF. CDR3 coding DNA: TGTGCCAGCAGCGTAGGCGGCAGGCAACTCGACGAGCAGTACTTC.

The chain carries TRBV12-5 and TRBJ2-1, with TRBD2 identical over 7 bases. V trimming: 9 bases; J trimming: 4 bases; junction bases outside the gene matches: 12. From germline, CDR1 is LGHNT and CDR2 FRNRAP. The CDR3 loop spans 15 amino acids. The CDR3 loop reads CASNTIGLGYNEQFF. CDR3 DNA: TGTGCTAGCAATACGATAGGACTAGGGTACAATGAGCAGTTCTTC.

This chain uses TRBV15 with TRBJ1-2; TRBD1 agrees at 7 bases. V lost 0 bases and J lost 8; bases outside the gene matches: 18. CDR1 is LNHNV and CDR2 is YYDKDF in the germline V gene (reference sequence). This CDR3 comprises 18 residues. The CDR3 DNA reads as TGTGCCACCAGCAGAGATCTTATTTTTGGACAGGCCACACACGGCTACACCTTC. As protein: CATSRDLIFGQATHGYTF. Supplemented by reference TRBV15 and TRBJ1-2, the full variable domain reads DAMVIQNPRYQVTQFGKPVTLSCSQTLNHNVMYWYQQKSSQAPKLLFHYYDKDFNNEADTPDNFQSRRPNTSFCFLDIRSPGLGDTAMYLCATSRDLIFGQATHGYTFGSGTRLTVV.

This clonotype was observed a few times. The J gene is TRBJ1-5, the V gene TRBV2, with 10 bases that match TRBD1. The trim removed 5 bases at V and 6 bases at J, leaving 7 bases unmatched. There are 15 residues in the CDR3. Germline values: CDR1 SNHLY, CDR2 FYNNEI. CDR3 DNA: TGTGCCAGCAGTCCGGACAGGGGGATCGGTCAGCCCCAGCATTTT. Translated, it gives CASSPDRGIGQPQHF.

This clonotype occurred once. This chain connects TRBV2 to TRBJ1-2; a weak D match, TRBD1 (6 bases). Trimming took off 5 bases at V and 8 bases at J, with 9 bases between the two ends. The CDR3 has 11 residues. In germline, CDR1 is SNHLY, CDR2 FYNNEI. The CDR3 loop is CASSRGVGYTF. CDR3 coding DNA: TGTGCCAGCAGTAGGGGGGTAGGCTACACCTTC.

V and J are TRBV29-1 and TRBJ1-1; 7 bases line up with TRBD1. J lost 1 base, V lost 3 bases, and 11 bases had no gene match. The CDR3 is 16 residues long. CDR1 is SQVTM and CDR2 is ANQGSEA in the germline V gene. The CDR3 region has the DNA TGCAGCGTTGATAGCCGGGGGACAGACCAGAACACTGAAGCTTTCTTT. Its protein product is CSVDSRGTDQNTEAFF.

This clonotype was recorded a few times. The chain has TRBV7-2 and TRBJ2-7; TRBD2 matches 7 bases. V was pared by 2 bases and J by 1 base, with 8 bases of the junction left unmatched. CDR1 SGHTA and CDR2 FQGNSA come from the germline V gene. This CDR3 contains 16 residues. The DNA of the CDR3 is TGTGCCAGCAGCTTAAATTTGGGGAGGGGTTCCTACGAGCAGTACTTC. Translated: CASSLNLGRGSYEQYF.

The sample holds a few counts of this clonotype. The rearrangement joins TRBV7-6 to TRBJ2-7; maybe TRBD1 (6 bases). CDR1 is SGHVS and CDR2 is FNYEAQ in the germline V gene. The V end lost 5 bases, the J end lost 4 bases, and 12 bases lay between the germline ends. The CDR3 sequence is 13 residues long. Written as DNA, the CDR3 is TGTGCCAGCAGCGACGGGACACTTTACGAGCAGTACTTC. Protein sequence: CASSDGTLYEQYF.

This rearrangement joins TRBV12-3 or TRBV12-4 to TRBJ1-1; TRBD1 matches 8 bases. V lost 1 base, J lost 6 bases, and 10 bases stayed unmatched. CDR3 size: 16 residues. In nucleotides, the CDR3 is TGTGCCAGCAGTTTAGGGGCAGGGGGCGGTAGGCCTGAAGCTTTCTTT. Translation: CASSLGAGGGRPEAFF.

The CDR3 sequence is CASSQARQENTIYF. Written as DNA, the CDR3 is TGCGCCAGCAGCCAGGCCCGACAGGAGAACACCATATATTTT. The chain couples TRBV4-1 to TRBJ1-3; D perhaps matches TRBD1 (6 bases). Germline CDR1 MGHRA, CDR2 YSYEKL. The germline V and J ends were trimmed by 3 bases and 7 bases, with 13 bases remaining between them. The CDR3 has 14 residues.

J is TRBJ2-7 and V is TRBV18; TRBD2 aligns across 13 bases. Per germline, CDR1 KGHSH and CDR2 LQKENI. This CDR3 comprises 13 residues. Trimming removed 6 bases from V and 7 bases from J; junction bases left unmatched: 3. CDR3 in DNA: TGTGCCAGCTCGGGACTAGCGGGAAGGGAGCAGTACTTC. Protein: CASSGLAGREQYF.

The chain recombines TRBV10-3 with TRBJ2-3, with TRBD2 as a possible D gene (5 bases). The germline CDR1 and CDR2 sequences are ENHRY and SYGVKD. CDR3 length equals 15 residues. Trimming pared 2 bases from V and 5 bases from J, leaving 14 bases between. The CDR3 sequence: CAISEPPGMIDTQYF. The DNA for the CDR3 is TGTGCCATCAGTGAGCCCCCGGGAATGATAGATACGCAGTATTTT.

The chain uses TRBV27 and TRBJ1-4; possibly TRBD1 for D (5 bases). The ends were cut back, 1 base at V and 7 bases at J, with 7 bases in the middle. Germline CDR1 is MNHEY and CDR2 is SMNVEV (reference sequence). CDR3 length: 13 residues. CDR3 sequence reads: CASSLYGGEKLFF. The CDR3 bases are TGTGCCAGCAGTTTATACGGGGGTGAAAAACTGTTTTTT.